The present TCR beta chain was sequenced within a study of CD8 T cells in ankylosing spondylitis. In the case of this clonotype: What it recognizes is unknown.

Generation of TCR beta libraries employed quantitative 5'-RACE incorporating molecular barcodes. MiXCR was run by TCRdb on the 5' RACE reads, yielding one entry per CDR3 protein. The data contain some 700,000 distinct CDR3 sequences, around 17% of them singletons. Germline lookup yields CDR1 MGHRA and CDR2 YSYEKL. The CDR3 has 13 residues. V trimming: 2 bases; J trimming: 10 bases; junction bases outside the gene matches: 5. Notes on the study in general: Disease-associated clones were CD8+ and fairly uncommon in peripheral blood. Clones linked to disease were reported to show significant enrichment in matched ankylosing spondylitis synovial fluid. What appeared characteristic of ankylosing spondylitis blood was a TCR beta motif of several highly homologous variants.

The TCR was taken from a male donor with ankylosing spondylitis. The source material was blood, either unsorted or a sorted T cell fraction (not recorded which). The V and J genes are TRBV4-1 and TRBJ2-1; 7 bases line up with TRBD1. For the CDR3, the DNA is TGCGCCAGCAGCCAAACAGGGGCGTGGGAGCAGTTCTTC. Its protein product is CASSQTGAWEQFF.